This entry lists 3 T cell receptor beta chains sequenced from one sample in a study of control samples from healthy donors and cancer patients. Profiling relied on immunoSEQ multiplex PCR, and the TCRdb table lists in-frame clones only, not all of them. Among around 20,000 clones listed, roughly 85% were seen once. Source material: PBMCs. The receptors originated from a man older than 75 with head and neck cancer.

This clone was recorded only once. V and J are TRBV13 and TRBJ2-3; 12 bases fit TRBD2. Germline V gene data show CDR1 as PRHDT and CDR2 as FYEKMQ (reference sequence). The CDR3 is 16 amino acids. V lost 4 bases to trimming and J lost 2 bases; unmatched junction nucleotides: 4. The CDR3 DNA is TGTGCCAGCAGCTCGGGACTAGCGGGTGTCACAGATACGCAGTATTTT. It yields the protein CASSSGLAGVTDTQYF.

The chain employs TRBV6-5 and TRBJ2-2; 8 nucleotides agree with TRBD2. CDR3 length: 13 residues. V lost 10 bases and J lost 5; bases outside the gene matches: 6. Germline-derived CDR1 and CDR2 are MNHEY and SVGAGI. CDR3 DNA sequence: TGTGCCATCGGGACTAGTGGGACCGGGGAGCTGTTTTTT. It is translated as CAIGTSGTGELFF.

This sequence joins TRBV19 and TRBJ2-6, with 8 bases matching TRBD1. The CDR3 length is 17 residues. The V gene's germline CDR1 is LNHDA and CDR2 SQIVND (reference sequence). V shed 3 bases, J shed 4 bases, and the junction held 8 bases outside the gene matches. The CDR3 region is CASSIMDRASGANVLTF. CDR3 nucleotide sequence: TGTGCCAGTAGTATTATGGACAGGGCCTCCGGGGCCAACGTCCTGACTTTC.